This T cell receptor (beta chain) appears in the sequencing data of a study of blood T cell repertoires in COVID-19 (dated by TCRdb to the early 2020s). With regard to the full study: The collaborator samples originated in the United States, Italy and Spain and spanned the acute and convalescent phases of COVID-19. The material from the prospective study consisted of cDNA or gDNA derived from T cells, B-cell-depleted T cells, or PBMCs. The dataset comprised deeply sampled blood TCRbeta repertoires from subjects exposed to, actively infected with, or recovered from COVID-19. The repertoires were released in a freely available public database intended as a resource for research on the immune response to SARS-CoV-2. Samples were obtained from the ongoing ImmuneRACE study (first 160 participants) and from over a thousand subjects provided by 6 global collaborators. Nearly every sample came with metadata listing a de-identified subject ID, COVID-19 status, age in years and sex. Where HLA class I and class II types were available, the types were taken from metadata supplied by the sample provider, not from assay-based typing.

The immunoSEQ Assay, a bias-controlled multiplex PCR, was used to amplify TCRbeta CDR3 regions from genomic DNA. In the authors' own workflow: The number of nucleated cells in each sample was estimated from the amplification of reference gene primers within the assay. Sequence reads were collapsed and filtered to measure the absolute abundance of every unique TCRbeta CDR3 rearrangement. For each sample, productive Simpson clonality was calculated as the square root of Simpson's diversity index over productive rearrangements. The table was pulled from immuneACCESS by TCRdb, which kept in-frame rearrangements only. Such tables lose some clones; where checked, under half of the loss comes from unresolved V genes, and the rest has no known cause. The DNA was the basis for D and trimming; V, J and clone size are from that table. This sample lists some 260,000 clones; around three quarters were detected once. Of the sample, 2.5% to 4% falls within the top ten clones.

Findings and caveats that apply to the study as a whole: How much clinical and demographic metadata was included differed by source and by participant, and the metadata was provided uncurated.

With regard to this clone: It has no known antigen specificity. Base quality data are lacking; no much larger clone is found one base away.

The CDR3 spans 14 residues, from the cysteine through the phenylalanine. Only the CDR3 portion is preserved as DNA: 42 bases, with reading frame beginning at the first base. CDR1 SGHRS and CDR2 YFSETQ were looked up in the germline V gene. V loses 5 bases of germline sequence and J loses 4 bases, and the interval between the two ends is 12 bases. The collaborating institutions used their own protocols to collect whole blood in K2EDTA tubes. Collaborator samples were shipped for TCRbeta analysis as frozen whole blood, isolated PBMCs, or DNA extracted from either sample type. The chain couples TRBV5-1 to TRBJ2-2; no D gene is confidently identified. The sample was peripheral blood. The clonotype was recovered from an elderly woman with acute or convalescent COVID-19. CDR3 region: CASSSGVGTGELFF. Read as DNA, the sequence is TGCGCCAGCAGTTCTGGAGTTGGCACCGGGGAGCTGTTTTTT. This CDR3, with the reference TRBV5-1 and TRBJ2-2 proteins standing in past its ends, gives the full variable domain KAGVTQTPRYLIKTRGQQVTLSCSPISGHRSVSWYQQTPGQGLQFLFEYFSETQRNKGNFPGRFSGRQFSNSRSEMNVSTLELGDSALYLCASSSGVGTGELFFGEGSRLTVL.